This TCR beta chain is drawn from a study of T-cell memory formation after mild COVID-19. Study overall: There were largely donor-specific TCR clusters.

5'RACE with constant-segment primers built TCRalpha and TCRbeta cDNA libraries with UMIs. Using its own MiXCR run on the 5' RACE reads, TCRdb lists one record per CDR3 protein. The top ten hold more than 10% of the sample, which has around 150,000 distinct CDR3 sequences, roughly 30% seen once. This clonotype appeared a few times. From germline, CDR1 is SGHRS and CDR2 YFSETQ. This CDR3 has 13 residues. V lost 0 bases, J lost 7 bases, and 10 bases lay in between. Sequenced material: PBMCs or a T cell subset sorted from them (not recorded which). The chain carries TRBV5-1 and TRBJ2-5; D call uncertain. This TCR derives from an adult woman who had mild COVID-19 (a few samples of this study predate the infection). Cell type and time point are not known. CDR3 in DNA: TGCGCCAGCAGCTTGGAACCCAGCCGGACCCAGTACTTC. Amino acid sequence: CASSLEPSRTQYF.